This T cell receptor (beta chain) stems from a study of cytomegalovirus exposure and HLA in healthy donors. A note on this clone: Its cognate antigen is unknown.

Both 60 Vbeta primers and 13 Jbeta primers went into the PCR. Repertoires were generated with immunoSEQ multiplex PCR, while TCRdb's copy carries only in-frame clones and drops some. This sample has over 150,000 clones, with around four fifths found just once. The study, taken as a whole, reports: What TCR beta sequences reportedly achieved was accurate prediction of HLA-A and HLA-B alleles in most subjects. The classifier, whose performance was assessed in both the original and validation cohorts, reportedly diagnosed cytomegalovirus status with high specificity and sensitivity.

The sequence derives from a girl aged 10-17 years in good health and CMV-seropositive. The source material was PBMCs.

The CDR3 loop is CASSLAGVRTDTQYF. The CDR3 DNA reads TGTGCCAGCAGCTTAGCGGGGGTTAGAACAGATACGCAGTATTTT. The chain combines TRBV5-4 with TRBJ2-3; the match to TRBD2 covers 8 bases. The V gene end was trimmed by 2 bases and the J gene end by 3 bases; junction bases not matched to a gene: 5. In germline, CDR1 is SGHNT, CDR2 YYREEE (reference sequence). CDR3 length: 15 residues.